One and the same sample provided the 3 T cell receptor beta chains below, sequenced in a study of blood T cell repertoires in COVID-19. Using immunoSEQ multiplex PCR, the repertoire was profiled, and TCRdb retains in-frame clones only, with some absent. The repertoire has about 150,000 clones, more than 75% of them found once; the top ten carry around 4%. The specimen was peripheral blood. The receptors here all came from a man between 60 and 75 years old with acute or convalescent COVID-19.

The chain employs TRBV11-2 and TRBJ2-1; no clear D gene. This CDR3 region has 16 residues. V lost 0 bases and J lost 6, with 15 bases in between. Per germline, CDR1 SGHAT and CDR2 FQNNGV. The CDR3 protein is CASSLDLRQEGNEQFF. CDR3 nucleotide sequence: TGTGCCAGCAGCTTAGATCTTAGACAAGAAGGCAATGAGCAGTTCTTC.

The chain employs TRBV5-6 and TRBJ1-2; unclear D gene. The CDR3 length is 14 residues. The germline gives CDR1 SGHDT, CDR2 YYEEEE. V dropped 4 bases and J dropped 5 bases, with 15 bases sitting between them. CDR3 sequence: CASSPQQSLYGYTF. As DNA, the CDR3 is TGTGCCAGCAGCCCCCAACAGAGCCTTTATGGCTACACCTTC.

This clone was observed once. This chain links TRBV7-8 with TRBJ2-1; 10 nucleotides line up with TRBD2. The germline gives CDR1 SGHVS, CDR2 FQNEAQ. J gave up 9 bases and V 3 bases, and 14 bases lay outside the gene matches. The length of the CDR3 is 17 residues. The CDR3 sequence: CASSFLLAGVRGVEQFF. The CDR3 region has the DNA TGTGCCAGCAGCTTCCTCCTAGCGGGAGTCAGGGGGGTTGAGCAGTTCTTC.